One T cell receptor beta chain is described in this entry. Its matching antigen is unknown. The sample is drawn from a study of cytomegalovirus exposure and HLA in healthy donors. Use of 60 Vbeta and 13 Jbeta primers characterized the PCR. TCRdb's copy holds only in-frame clones and misses some; the assay was immunoSEQ multiplex PCR. Of 55,000 to 80,000 clones listed, around 64% are singletons. J was trimmed by 8 bases and V by 5 bases; bases with no gene match: 7. The CDR3 loop spans 13 amino acids. Per the germline V gene, CDR1 is MDHEN and CDR2 is SYDVKM. General study findings and limits: Among CMV-associated TCR beta chains, most appeared HLA-restricted in a later analysis. TCR beta V- and J-gene trimming was later associated with a missense DCLRE1C variant. For most TCR sequences rarity was the rule, although some public TCRs occurred in many donors. Several of the most significant clusters were apparently associated with common viral pathogens in a later analysis.

Sequencing was performed on PBMCs. The TCR originated in a middle-aged man in good health and CMV-seropositive. The chain links TRBV28 to TRBJ1-2; TRBD1 matches 8 bases. As DNA, the CDR3 is TGTGCCAGCAGTCCGGACAGGGTAAGGGGCTACACCTTC. It encodes CASSPDRVRGYTF.